These 31 T cell receptor beta chains came from one sample sequenced in a study of beta chain features in type 1 diabetes. Reverse transcription of all isolated RNA meant that expressed TCRB transcripts were sequenced. Libraries were prepared by immunoSEQ multiplex PCR; TCRdb keeps only in-frame clonotypes and omits some of them. The repertoire holds about 130,000 clones, with about a tenth as singletons. The sequenced sample consisted of central memory CD4+ T cells from blood. The receptors stem from a young man in good health.

The V and J genes are TRBV7-8 and TRBJ2-7; tentatively, D is TRBD1 (5 bases). V lost 4 bases, J lost 7 bases, and 23 bases lay in between. The CDR3 loop spans 16 amino acids. CDR1 is SGHVS, CDR2 FQNEAQ, per germline. The CDR3 DNA sequence: TGTGCCAGCAGCTCTAACAGGTTTTCTGGGGCGTGGGAGCAGTACTTC. Protein sequence: CASSSNRFSGAWEQYF.

About this clone: This same CDR3 is encoded by further DNA sequences in the sample. CDR3 DNA: TGTGCCAGCAGTAAACAGGGTGCACAGTACGAGCAGTACTTC. This translates into CASSKQGAQYEQYF. V gene TRBV27 combines with J gene TRBJ2-7; D might be TRBD1 (6 bases). The ends were cut back, 5 bases at V and 4 bases at J, with 15 bases in the middle. The germline gives CDR1 MNHEY, CDR2 SMNVEV (reference sequence). This CDR3 spans 14 amino acids.

The V gene is TRBV5-1, the J gene TRBJ2-7; possibly TRBD1 for D (5 bases). Germline V gene sequence: CDR1 SGHRS, CDR2 YFSETQ. This CDR3 has 13 residues. The V end was cut by 2 bases, the J end by 6 bases, with 12 bases between. This CDR3 is CASSLWGESEQYF. CDR3 bases: TGCGCCAGCAGCTTATGGGGCGAATCCGAGCAGTACTTC. Full variable domain (missing parts from reference TRBV5-1 and TRBJ2-7): KAGVTQTPRYLIKTRGQQVTLSCSPISGHRSVSWYQQTPGQGLQFLFEYFSETQRNKGNFPGRFSGRQFSNSRSEMNVSTLELGDSALYLCASSLWGESEQYFGPGTRLTVT.

The rearrangement links TRBV11-1 to TRBJ2-1; tentatively, D is TRBD2 (7 bases). This CDR3 comprises 15 residues. CDR1 SGHAT and CDR2 FQDESV come from the germline V gene (reference sequence). The V and J ends lost 6 bases and 0 bases respectively, with 12 bases between them. CDR3 amino acids: CASRIRGGSYNEQFF. The CDR3 DNA sequence: TGTGCCAGCAGAATAAGGGGGGGCTCCTACAATGAGCAGTTCTTC.

This clone was counted between two and nine times. This chain connects TRBV4-3 to TRBJ1-6; 10 nucleotides agree with TRBD1. Germline values: CDR1 LGHNA, CDR2 YSLEER. This CDR3 contains 15 residues. After removal of 0 bases from V and 7 bases from J, the junction contained 0 bases not matched to a gene. The CDR3 DNA sequence: TGCGCCAGCAGCCAAGAGGGACAGGGGAATTCACCCCTCCACTTT. This sequence encodes CASSQEGQGNSPLHF.

The chain links TRBV9 to TRBJ1-1; a weak D match, TRBD1 (5 bases). V was pared by 2 bases and J by 10 bases, with 12 bases between. The germline V gene has CDR1 SGDLS and CDR2 YYNGEE. This CDR3 has 12 residues. CDR3 bases: TGTGCCAGCAGCGTTTCGGGGGAGGGAGCTTTCTTT. It encodes CASSVSGEGAFF.

Only a few counts were recorded for this clone. V and J are TRBV19 and TRBJ2-7, with no clear D. V lost 6 bases and J lost 0, with 12 bases in between. The V gene's germline CDR1 is LNHDA and CDR2 SQIVND (reference sequence). The CDR3 is 14 amino acids. CDR3: CASRLDLFSYEQYF. The CDR3, as DNA: TGTGCCAGTAGGCTAGACCTGTTCTCCTACGAGCAGTACTTC.

This clone was detected many times. This chain joins TRBV5-4 and TRBJ2-5; 10 bases match TRBD2. J lost 1 base, V lost 4 bases, and 7 bases had no gene match. Germline CDR1 is SGHNT and CDR2 is YYREEE (reference sequence). CDR3 length: 16 residues. CDR3 region: CASSLGTSGAQETQYF. The CDR3 nucleotides read TGTGCCAGCAGCCTGGGAACTAGCGGGGCCCAAGAGACCCAGTACTTC.

In its sample, this clone was seen a few times. V usage is TRBV12-5 and J usage is TRBJ2-3, with a tentative D call TRBD1 (6 bases). Germline assignment: CDR1 LGHNT and CDR2 FRNRAP. The V end was cut by 5 bases, the J end by 0 bases, with 21 bases between. The CDR3 spans 18 residues. In DNA form, the CDR3 reads TGTGCTAGTGGTCCCGGGACGGACGGACAGATTAGCACAGATACGCAGTATTTT. Its translation is CASGPGTDGQISTDTQYF.

The chain couples TRBV4-2 to TRBJ2-4; the D is unclear. Germline CDR1 LGHNA, CDR2 YNFKEQ. V was trimmed by 1 base and J by 2 bases, leaving 9 bases between them. The CDR3 covers 15 residues. CDR3 sequence: CASSQVIETKNIQYF. CDR3 coding DNA: TGTGCCAGCAGCCAAGTAATAGAAACCAAAAACATTCAGTACTTC.

This clone was seen only a few times. The chain joins TRBV7-2 to TRBJ2-7; the match to TRBD2 covers 7 bases. The CDR3 has 15 residues. Germline V gene data show CDR1 as SGHTA and CDR2 as FQGNSA. V dropped 4 bases and J dropped 3; count of bases not matched to a gene: 9. The CDR3 is CASSYRLAGVYEQYF. CDR3 nucleotides: TGTGCCAGCAGCTACAGACTTGCGGGAGTCTACGAGCAGTACTTC. Full variable domain (rest looked up from reference TRBV7-2 and TRBJ2-7): GAGVSQSPSNKVTEKGKDVELRCDPISGHTALYWYRQSLGQGLEFLIYFQGNSAPDKSGLPSDRFSAERTGGSVSTLTIQRTQQEDSAVYLCASSYRLAGVYEQYFGPGTRLTVT.

This clone was detected a few times. The chain joins TRBV28 to TRBJ1-5; D is undetermined. The V gene lost 6 bases and the J gene lost 0 bases, with 18 bases spanning the gap. The V gene's germline CDR1 is MDHEN and CDR2 SYDVKM. This CDR3 spans 17 amino acids. The CDR3 region is CASRSPGRRDSNQPQHF. The CDR3 coding sequence is TGTGCCAGCAGATCACCCGGGCGGAGGGATAGCAATCAGCCCCAGCATTTT.

This chain links TRBV2 with TRBJ2-3; 15 bases fit TRBD2. The germline gives CDR1 SNHLY, CDR2 FYNNEI. The CDR3 spans 18 residues. V lost 6 bases, J lost 2 bases, and 9 bases stayed unmatched. The CDR3 nucleotides are TGTGCCAGCAGGGGGCCGGGACTAGCGGGGGGTAACACAGATACGCAGTATTTT. This encodes CASRGPGLAGGNTDTQYF.

This clone was seen at least ten times. V is TRBV28 and J is TRBJ1-3, with a weak D call TRBD1 (5 bases). The CDR3 consists of 12 residues. Germline V gene sequence: CDR1 MDHEN, CDR2 SYDVKM. Between the trimmed V and J ends, which lost 3 bases and 16 bases, there was a span of 16 bases. The CDR3: CASSFSLAGLYF. CDR3 coding DNA: TGTGCCAGCAGTTTTAGTCTGGCAGGGCTGTATTTT.

This clone was recorded at least ten times. This chain joins TRBV28 and TRBJ2-1; possible D gene TRBD2, 6 bases. Germline assignment: CDR1 MDHEN and CDR2 SYDVKM. The V end lost 7 bases, the J end lost 8 bases, and 15 bases lay between the germline ends. The CDR3 is made up of 13 amino acids. The CDR3: CASTMGGWDEQFF. DNA of the CDR3: TGTGCCAGCACCATGGGGGGATGGGATGAGCAGTTCTTC.

V usage is TRBV4-3 and J usage is TRBJ1-5, with TRBD1 matching 8 bases. The junction had 9 bases not matched to a gene; V was cut back by 4 bases and J by 7 bases. The CDR3 is 15 residues long. CDR1 LGHNA and CDR2 YSLEER come from the germline V gene. The CDR3 loop reads CASSRYRDRLQPQHF. The CDR3 region has the DNA TGCGCCAGCAGCCGGTACCGGGACAGGCTCCAGCCCCAGCATTTT.

This clone came up a few times. The chain carries TRBV5-6 and TRBJ1-2; 8 nucleotides match TRBD1. CDR3 length: 15 amino acids. With 4 bases clipped from V and 3 bases from J, the junction kept 8 bases outside the gene matches. The germline V gene has CDR1 SGHDT and CDR2 YYEEEE. CDR3 in DNA: TGTGCCAGCAGCCAAGAGACAGGGGTGGACTATGGCTACACCTTC. Protein sequence: CASSQETGVDYGYTF. Together with reference TRBV5-6 and TRBJ1-2, the CDR3 gives the full variable domain: DAGVTQSPTHLIKTRGQQVTLRCSPKSGHDTVSWYQQALGQGPQFIFQYYEEEERQRGNFPDRFSGHQFPNYSSELNVNALLLGDSALYLCASSQETGVDYGYTFGSGTRLTVV.

The chain combines TRBV6-6 with TRBJ1-6; D perhaps matches TRBD1 (6 bases). V lost 2 bases and J lost 7, with 6 bases in between. Germline V gene data show CDR1 as MNHNY and CDR2 as SVGAGI (reference sequence). The CDR3 is 13 amino acids. The CDR3 sequence is CASSYGQNSPLHF. The CDR3, as DNA: TGTGCCAGCAGTTACGGACAGAATTCACCCCTCCACTTT.

This rearrangement joins TRBV4-3 to TRBJ1-2, with D perhaps matching TRBD1 (5 bases). V was shortened by 0 bases and J by 8 bases, with 22 bases between the two germline ends. In germline, CDR1 is LGHNA, CDR2 YSLEER. CDR3 length: 17 residues. The CDR3 region is CASSQDRAGIAKGGYTF. The CDR3 nucleotides are TGCGCCAGCAGCCAAGATCGGGCAGGGATTGCCAAGGGGGGCTACACCTTC.

The V gene is TRBV6-5, the J gene TRBJ1-6, with 12 bases aligning to TRBD1. The germline gives CDR1 MNHEY, CDR2 SVGAGI. The V segment lost 6 bases and the J segment 10 bases; nucleotides outside the gene matches: 7. The CDR3 spans 15 residues. CDR3 in DNA: TGTGCCAGCAGCTCGGGACAGGGGGCCTGGTCACCCCTCCACTTT. It codes for CASSSGQGAWSPLHF.

In this sample, this clone turned up many times. V usage is TRBV5-1 and J usage is TRBJ1-4; maybe TRBD1 (5 bases). V lost 4 bases to trimming and J lost 1 base, with 8 bases between them. Germline lookup yields CDR1 SGHRS and CDR2 YFSETQ. The CDR3 is 14 residues long. This chain's CDR3 is CASSTTETNEKLFF. CDR3 nucleotide sequence: TGCGCCAGCAGCACGACAGAAACTAATGAAAAACTGTTTTTT.

The J gene is TRBJ2-3, the V gene TRBV5-6; TRBD2 agrees at 10 bases. This CDR3 comprises 16 residues. Trimming at V came to 1 base and at J to 6 bases, leaving 8 bases not matched to a gene. Germline loops: CDR1 SGHDT, CDR2 YYEEEE. CDR3 sequence: CASSLMSGGAMDTQYF. In DNA form, the CDR3 reads TGTGCCAGCAGCTTGATGAGCGGGGGGGCCATGGATACGCAGTATTTT.

This clone was picked up many times. The chain combines TRBV28 with TRBJ2-3, with a weak D call TRBD1 (5 bases). The V gene lost 3 bases and the J gene lost 2 bases, with 12 bases spanning the gap. CDR1 is MDHEN and CDR2 is SYDVKM in the germline V gene. The CDR3 contains 15 residues. In DNA form, the CDR3 reads TGTGCCAGCAGTTTGCGTGGGGCCCCCACAGATACGCAGTATTTT. Its translation: CASSLRGAPTDTQYF. The entire variable domain, with the rest obtained from reference TRBV28 and TRBJ2-3, is as follows: DVKVTQSSRYLVKRTGEKVFLECVQDMDHENMFWYRQDPGLGLRLIYFSYDVKMKEKGDIPEGYSVSREKKERFSLILESASTNQTSMYLCASSLRGAPTDTQYFGPGTRLTVL.

There are a few counts of this clone. The V call is TRBV9, the J call TRBJ1-2; possibly TRBD1 for D (5 bases). The CDR3 has 12 residues. Trimming pared 5 bases from V and 8 bases from J, leaving 13 bases between. CDR1 and CDR2 from the germline V gene are SGDLS and YYNGEE. CDR3 loop: CASRGGEGGYTF. For the CDR3, the DNA is TGTGCCAGCAGGGGAGGGGAGGGCGGCTACACCTTC.

The chain has TRBV6-5 and TRBJ2-7, with 10 nucleotides matching TRBD1. This CDR3 has 15 amino acids. The V gene's germline CDR1 is MNHEY and CDR2 SVGAGI. V lost 6 bases and J lost 3; bases outside the gene matches: 8. CDR3 sequence (DNA): TGTGCCAGCAGAGCCGCCGGGACAGGGGTCTACGAGCAGTACTTC. Its translation is CASRAAGTGVYEQYF.

This clone was picked up a small number of times. The chain joins TRBV7-2 to TRBJ1-1; 7 bases are shared with TRBD1. This CDR3 contains 14 residues. Germline values: CDR1 SGHTA, CDR2 FQGNSA. V trimming: 6 bases; J trimming: 1 base; junction bases outside the gene matches: 5. CDR3 loop: CASSQDRRNTEAFF. CDR3 in DNA: TGTGCCAGCAGTCAGGACAGGAGGAACACTGAAGCTTTCTTT.

The sample holds a few counts of this clone. V is TRBV19 and J is TRBJ1-1, with D unclear. Germline V lookup: CDR1 LNHDA, CDR2 SQIVND (reference sequence). The CDR3 is 11 amino acids. V lost 8 bases to trimming and J lost 5 bases, with 9 bases between them. CDR3 region: CASATETEAFF. The CDR3 nucleotides are TGTGCCAGTGCAACGGAGACTGAAGCTTTCTTT.

The chain recombines TRBV7-2 with TRBJ1-3, with a tentative D call TRBD1 (6 bases). Germline values: CDR1 SGHTA, CDR2 FQGNSA. The V and J ends lost 5 bases and 3 bases respectively, with 8 bases between them. The CDR3 runs to 13 residues. CDR3 loop: CASSQGSGNTIYF. The CDR3 nucleotides are TGTGCCAGCAGCCAGGGGAGTGGAAACACCATATATTTT. The full variable domain, completed using reference TRBV7-2 and TRBJ1-3, is GAGVSQSPSNKVTEKGKDVELRCDPISGHTALYWYRQSLGQGLEFLIYFQGNSAPDKSGLPSDRFSAERTGGSVSTLTIQRTQQEDSAVYLCASSQGSGNTIYFGEGSWLTVV.

In this sample, this clone turned up a few times. The V gene is TRBV5-1, the J gene TRBJ2-3; 10 bases fit TRBD1. Per germline, CDR1 SGHRS and CDR2 YFSETQ. This CDR3 spans 14 amino acids. After removal of 4 bases from V and 6 bases from J, the junction contained 5 bases not matched to a gene. As DNA, the CDR3 is TGCGCCAGCAGCACGGGACAGGGGCGGGATACGCAGTATTTT. It is translated as CASSTGQGRDTQYF.

J is TRBJ2-5 and V is TRBV29-1; 9 bases fit TRBD2. This CDR3 is built from 14 residues. From germline, CDR1 is SQVTM and CDR2 ANQGSEA. J gave up 5 bases and V 4 bases, and 8 bases lay outside the gene matches. The CDR3 coding sequence is TGCAGCGTTGTTGGAGCGGGGGGAGGGGAGACCCAGTACTTC. As protein: CSVVGAGGGETQYF. The complete variable domain, with remaining parts taken from reference TRBV29-1 and TRBJ2-5, reads SAVISQKPSRDICQRGTSLTIQCQVDSQVTMMFWYRQQPGQSLTLIATANQGSEATYESGFVIDKFPISRPNLTFSTLTVSNMSPEDSSIYLCSVVGAGGGETQYFGPGTRLLVL.

This clone was counted between two and nine times. Written as DNA, the CDR3 is TGTGCCAGCAGCTTTACGGGGACAGGGCATTACGAGCAGTACTTC. Protein: CASSFTGTGHYEQYF. The chain has TRBV11-3 and TRBJ2-7; 9 positions agree with TRBD1. V lost 3 bases and J lost 4; bases outside the gene matches: 7. The CDR3 covers 15 residues. Looked up from germline, CDR1 is SGHNT and CDR2 is YENEEA.